The 13 T cell receptor beta chains given below trace back to one sample, sequenced in a study of PD-1 and CTLA-4 blockade in melanoma. The table came from immunoSEQ multiplex PCR; TCRdb's copy has only in-frame clones and leaves some out. The table has about 32,000 clones, about 87% seen once. The input for sequencing was CD8+ T cells from peripheral blood, taken from a patient given anti-PD-1 treatment. These receptors were collected from a human donor with melanoma.

This clone appeared a single time. This chain uses TRBV4-2 with TRBJ1-5, with D perhaps TRBD1 (6 bases). This CDR3 has 14 amino acids. Germline lookup yields CDR1 LGHNA and CDR2 YNFKEQ. The ends were cut back, 3 bases at V and 6 bases at J, with 12 bases in the middle. The chain's CDR3 is CASSQAQGSQPQHF. Here the CDR3 DNA reads TGTGCCAGCAGCCAGGCACAGGGTAGTCAGCCCCAGCATTTT.

This chain uses TRBV12-3 or TRBV12-4 with TRBJ2-5; possibly TRBD2 for D (7 bases). CDR3 size: 12 residues. V lost 8 bases and J lost 5, with 12 bases in between. The DNA for the CDR3 is TGTGCCAGCGGGGGGGCCAGTGAGACCCAGTACTTC. Its translation is CASGGASETQYF.

The rearrangement uses TRBV6-2 or TRBV6-3 and TRBJ2-3, with D unclear. With 3 bases removed from V and 6 bases from J, the gap between germline ends came to 7 bases. The V gene's germline CDR1 is MNHEY and CDR2 SVGEGT. The CDR3 runs to 12 residues. The CDR3 here is CASSYPTDTQYF. CDR3 coding DNA: TGTGCCAGCAGTTATCCTACGGATACGCAGTATTTT.

The chain combines TRBV4-2 with TRBJ1-3; the D is unclear. Trimming took off 0 bases at V and 0 bases at J, with 6 bases between the two ends. Germline assignment: CDR1 LGHNA and CDR2 YNFKEQ. CDR3 length: 15 residues. CDR3 sequence (DNA): TGTGCCAGCAGCCAAGAGGCAAGCTCTGGAAACACCATATATTTT. Its translation: CASSQEASSGNTIYF.

The gene calls are TRBV29-1 and TRBJ1-2; 9 positions match TRBD1. Germline values: CDR1 SQVTM, CDR2 ANQGSEA. With V trimmed by 2 bases and J by 4 bases, 2 bases remained unmatched. The CDR3 sequence is 13 residues long. The CDR3 here is CSVERQGVYGYTF. The CDR3 bases are TGCAGCGTTGAAAGACAGGGGGTCTATGGCTACACCTTC. Using reference TRBV29-1 and TRBJ1-2 for the parts outside the CDR3, the full variable domain is SAVISQKPSRDICQRGTSLTIQCQVDSQVTMMFWYRQQPGQSLTLIATANQGSEATYESGFVIDKFPISRPNLTFSTLTVSNMSPEDSSIYLCSVERQGVYGYTFGSGTRLTVV.

Only a few counts were recorded for this clone. The chain carries TRBV4-2 and TRBJ2-1; D may be TRBD2 (5 bases). CDR3 length: 13 amino acids. Trimming took off 4 bases at V and 3 bases at J, with 7 bases between the two ends. Germline-derived CDR1 and CDR2 are LGHNA and YNFKEQ. The CDR3 nucleotides are TGTGCCAGCAGCCTTACTAGCTACAATGAGCAGTTCTTC. Residues: CASSLTSYNEQFF.

The chain uses TRBV5-1 and TRBJ1-1; 8 nucleotides match TRBD1. The V segment lost 3 bases and the J segment 2 bases; nucleotides outside the gene matches: 6. Per the germline V gene, CDR1 is SGHRS and CDR2 is YFSETQ. This CDR3 comprises 15 residues. The CDR3: CASSWMTGDNTEAFF. Written as DNA, the CDR3 is TGCGCCAGCAGCTGGATGACAGGGGACAACACTGAAGCTTTCTTT.

V gene TRBV7-6 combines with J gene TRBJ2-1, with 10 bases that match TRBD2. Germline CDR1 reads SGHVS; CDR2 reads FNYEAQ. The V gene end was trimmed by 5 bases and the J gene end by 7 bases; junction bases not matched to a gene: 8. The CDR3 contains 15 residues. The CDR3 reads CASSQLAGVQNEQFF. The DNA of the CDR3 is TGTGCCAGCAGCCAGCTAGCGGGGGTTCAGAATGAGCAGTTCTTC.

The J gene is TRBJ1-1, the V gene TRBV27; possible D gene TRBD1, 5 bases. Germline V gene lookup returns CDR1 MNHEY and CDR2 SMNVEV (reference sequence). Between the trimmed V and J ends, which lost 4 bases and 1 base, there was a span of 19 bases. The CDR3 contains 17 residues. This CDR3 is CASSSLIGGVSNTEAFF. In nucleotides, the CDR3 is TGTGCCAGCAGTTCCCTGATCGGGGGAGTATCGAACACTGAAGCTTTCTTT.

This clone appeared once. The chain has TRBV13 and TRBJ2-3, with 8 bases fitting TRBD2. CDR3 length: 14 amino acids. V lost 6 bases to trimming and J lost 0 bases; unmatched junction nucleotides: 2. From germline, CDR1 is PRHDT and CDR2 FYEKMQ (reference sequence). The CDR3 here is CASSRGGSTDTQYF. The CDR3 DNA reads as TGTGCCAGCAGTCGCGGGGGGAGCACAGATACGCAGTATTTT.

This chain connects TRBV6-6 to TRBJ2-2; tentative D call: TRBD1 (5 bases). CDR3 size: 14 residues. The germline V gene encodes CDR1 MNHNY and CDR2 SVGAGI (reference sequence). Trimming removed 3 bases at V and 5 bases at J, with 10 bases between. The CDR3 region has the DNA TGTGCCAGCAGTTATACGACAGAAACCGGGGAGCTGTTTTTT. This sequence encodes CASSYTTETGELFF.

V is TRBV19 and J is TRBJ2-7, with 11 bases matching TRBD2. This CDR3 has 15 amino acids. From germline, CDR1 is LNHDA and CDR2 SQIVND (reference sequence). J gave up 5 bases and V 5 bases, and 8 bases lay outside the gene matches. In nucleotides, the CDR3 is TGTGCCAGTAGTCCCCAGACTAGCGGGGTACACGAGCAGTACTTC. Amino acid sequence: CASSPQTSGVHEQYF.

The count of this clone is one. This chain joins TRBV11-2 and TRBJ1-4; D ambiguous. Germline V gene lookup returns CDR1 SGHAT and CDR2 FQNNGV. Trimming pared 3 bases from V and 5 bases from J, leaving 16 bases between. The CDR3 extends over 16 amino acids. The CDR3: CASSFPGVGENEKLFF. In DNA, the CDR3 is TGTGCCAGCAGCTTCCCGGGCGTGGGAGAAAATGAAAAACTGTTTTTT.